The rows below give T cell receptor beta chains drawn from one sample of a study of blood T cells in healthy people across ages. TCRdb fed the 5' RACE reads into MiXCR, producing one record per CDR3 protein. The sample records about a million distinct CDR3 sequences, 48% being singletons. Material: blood. These receptors were collected from a man between 25 and 39 years old in good health. Each CDR3 is given with its conserved first and last residue. Each record gives: V gene, D gene, J gene, CDR3 protein, CDR3 DNA. A D gene is named only where the DNA matches it firmly.

>TRBV5-1|NA|TRBJ1-2
CASRPDRPLLNGYTF
TGCGCCAGCAGACCTGACAGACCTCTCCTGAATGGCTACACCTTC
>TRBV7-2|TRBD2|TRBJ2-1
CASSLDRGGRGHNEQFF
TGTGCCAGCAGCTTAGATCGGGGGGGACGCGGGCACAATGAGCAGTTCTTC
>TRBV27|TRBD1|TRBJ2-7
CASRDRGHSYEQYF
TGTGCCAGCAGGGACAGGGGGCACTCCTACGAGCAGTACTTC
>TRBV6-2/TRBV6-3|NA|TRBJ1-5
CASSYLSGALNQPQHF
TGTGCCAGCAGTTACTTGTCGGGGGCTCTCAATCAGCCCCAGCATTTT
>TRBV28|NA|TRBJ2-7
CASRGRDLRGPYEQYF
TGTGCCAGCAGGGGTAGAGACCTCAGGGGCCCCTACGAGCAGTACTTC
>TRBV6-2/TRBV6-3|NA|TRBJ2-7
CASSTTGGGSSYEQYF
TGTGCCAGCAGTACAACCGGAGGGGGTAGCTCCTACGAGCAGTACTTC
>TRBV4-1|NA|TRBJ2-1
CASSPPTSSYNEQFF
TGCGCCAGCAGCCCTCCGACTAGCTCCTACAATGAGCAGTTCTTC
>TRBV4-1|NA|TRBJ2-1
CASSQSGGPYEQFF
TGCGCCAGCAGCCAATCGGGGGGCCCCTACGAGCAGTTCTTC
>TRBV20-1|NA|TRBJ2-2
CSASPRRAFTGELFF
TGCAGTGCTAGCCCCAGGAGGGCATTCACCGGGGAGCTGTTTTTT
>TRBV12-3/TRBV12-4|NA|TRBJ2-7
CASSLGGVFPSYEQYF
TGTGCCAGCAGTTTGGGCGGGGTTTTCCCTTCCTACGAGCAGTACTTC
>TRBV7-6|NA|TRBJ2-3
CASSSARTDTQYF
TGTGCCAGCAGCTCGGCCAGAACAGATACGCAGTATTTT
>TRBV20-1|NA|TRBJ2-1
CSARDPGANEQFF
TGCAGTGCTAGAGATCCTGGGGCTAATGAGCAGTTCTTC